Following are 28 T cell receptor beta chains from one sample sequenced in a study of blood T cell repertoires in COVID-19. The protocol was immunoSEQ multiplex PCR, while the TCRdb copy is restricted to in-frame clones and leaves out a portion. The sample holds tens of thousands of clones, more than 75% seen once. Material: peripheral blood. These receptors came from a man between 65 and 85 years old with acute or convalescent COVID-19.

The chain carries TRBV27 and TRBJ2-7; 8 nucleotides agree with TRBD2. Germline CDR1 and CDR2: MNHEY and SMNVEV (reference sequence). V shed 2 bases, J shed 3 bases, and the junction held 6 bases outside the gene matches. This CDR3 region has 15 residues. The CDR3 sequence: CASSLVGLGDYEQYF. In DNA, the CDR3 is TGTGCCAGCAGTTTAGTGGGACTAGGGGACTACGAGCAGTACTTC.

The rearrangement uses TRBV18 and TRBJ1-1; D possibly corresponds to TRBD1 (5 bases). Deletions cut 3 bases from V and 3 bases from J, with 8 bases between. Germline CDR1 KGHSH, CDR2 LQKENI. This CDR3 has 13 amino acids. CDR3 residues: CASSPGQDTEAFF. The DNA for the CDR3 is TGTGCCAGCTCACCGGGGCAGGACACTGAAGCTTTCTTT.

V and J are TRBV7-2 and TRBJ2-5; perhaps TRBD2 as D (6 bases). Germline V gives CDR1 SGHTA, CDR2 FQGNSA. The CDR3 totals 13 residues. With 7 bases removed from V and 5 bases from J, the gap between germline ends came to 14 bases. The DNA of the CDR3 is TGTGCCAGCAACCCAGGGCTAGCGGAGACCCAGTACTTC. Its translation is CASNPGLAETQYF.

The chain carries TRBV7-2 and TRBJ2-7, with D unresolved. Trimming took off 2 bases at V and 5 bases at J, with 13 bases between the two ends. Germline V gene data show CDR1 as SGHTA and CDR2 as FQGNSA. This CDR3 is built from 14 residues. The CDR3 DNA sequence: TGTGCCAGCAGCTTAATGTATTCGAGAAACGAGCAGTACTTC. Its translation is CASSLMYSRNEQYF.

The rearrangement links TRBV6-5 to TRBJ1-5, with 7 bases fitting TRBD1. The length of the CDR3 is 15 residues. CDR1 and CDR2 (germline): MNHEY, SVGAGI. J gave up 3 bases and V 2 bases, and 4 bases lay outside the gene matches. The CDR3 loop reads CASSYGRGHNQPQHF. CDR3 DNA: TGTGCCAGCAGTTACGGTAGGGGGCACAATCAGCCCCAGCATTTT.

The V and J genes are TRBV6-5 and TRBJ1-3, with D uncertain. Germline V CDR1 and CDR2: MNHEY, SVGAGI. The CDR3 consists of 16 residues. V gave up 2 bases and J gave up 4 bases, with 15 bases separating them. Here the CDR3 DNA reads TGTGCCAGCAGTTACAAAAGCCAGGCGAACGGAAACACCATATATTTT. This gives the protein CASSYKSQANGNTIYF.

Worth noting for this clone: The same CDR3 is also encoded by other DNA sequences in this sample. The chain couples TRBV7-9 to TRBJ2-2; TRBD2 matches at 10 bases. The junction had 5 bases not matched to a gene; V was cut back by 6 bases and J by 1 base. Germline lookup yields CDR1 SEHNR and CDR2 FQNEAQ (reference sequence). The CDR3 loop spans 16 amino acids. In DNA form, the CDR3 reads TGTGCCAGCAGTTCCCCTAGCGGGGGGAACACCGGGGAGCTGTTTTTT. Translated, it gives CASSSPSGGNTGELFF.

This chain connects TRBV6-6 to TRBJ1-1, with D unclear. Trimming left V 0 bases short and J 6 bases short, with 14 bases between. The length of the CDR3 is 15 residues. CDR1 is MNHNY, CDR2 SVGAGI, per germline (reference sequence). Here the CDR3 reads CASSYSLGNSAEAFF. CDR3 nucleotides: TGTGCCAGCAGTTACTCCCTCGGGAACAGCGCTGAAGCTTTCTTT.

This chain connects TRBV18 to TRBJ2-7, with 8 bases lining up with TRBD1. The CDR3 loop spans 18 amino acids. Per the germline V gene, CDR1 is KGHSH and CDR2 is LQKENI. Losses at the gene ends were 5 bases for V and 4 bases for J; bases not matched to a gene: 19. This CDR3 is CASSNRQGPELRDYEQYF. The CDR3, as DNA: TGTGCCAGCTCAAATCGACAGGGGCCCGAGCTGAGGGATTACGAGCAGTACTTC.

The rearrangement links TRBV19 to TRBJ2-7; possibly TRBD1 for D (6 bases). The CDR3 runs to 14 residues. Looked up from germline, CDR1 is LNHDA and CDR2 is SQIVND (reference sequence). Trimming stripped 7 bases from V and 2 bases from J, with 15 bases between. CDR3 protein: CASNRRGQPYEQYF. As DNA, the CDR3 is TGTGCCAGTAACAGGAGAGGACAGCCCTACGAGCAGTACTTC.

This chain connects TRBV6-5 to TRBJ1-2; TRBD1 agrees at 7 bases. Germline V gene sequence: CDR1 MNHEY, CDR2 SVGAGI. The CDR3 length is 13 residues. V trimming: 6 bases; J trimming: 4 bases; junction bases outside the gene matches: 5. CDR3 sequence (DNA): TGTGCCAGCAGCGGAGGACAGGTCTATGGCTACACCTTC. Translating it yields CASSGGQVYGYTF.

CDR3 protein: CASSMGGSSYEQYF. The CDR3 region has the DNA TGTGCCAGCAGCATGGGAGGTTCCTCCTACGAGCAGTACTTC. The rearrangement joins TRBV7-3 to TRBJ2-7; possibly TRBD2 for D (6 bases). The germline V gene encodes CDR1 SGHTA and CDR2 FQGTGA. V was pared by 5 bases and J by 0 bases, with 11 bases between. The length of the CDR3 is 14 residues.

V is TRBV5-6 and J is TRBJ1-1; no firm D call. The CDR3 consists of 14 residues. The ends were cut back, 4 bases at V and 4 bases at J, with 14 bases in the middle. The germline CDR1 and CDR2 sequences are SGHDT and YYEEEE. DNA for the CDR3: TGTGCCAGCAGCGTGGTCCAGGTCGCCACTGAAGCTTTCTTT. Amino acid sequence: CASSVVQVATEAFF.

The chain carries TRBV5-1 and TRBJ1-1; D gene unclear. V lost 0 bases and J lost 5, with 14 bases in between. This CDR3 is built from 15 residues. CDR1 and CDR2 from the germline V gene are SGHRS and YFSETQ. As DNA, the CDR3 is TGCGCCAGCAGCTTGGCGGCAGAAGCGTCGACTGAAGCTTTCTTT. Encoded protein: CASSLAAEASTEAFF.

CDR3 nucleotide sequence: TGTGCCAGCAGCTTAGGGGGGGATGAGCAGTTCTTC. Translated, it gives CASSLGGDEQFF. V is TRBV11-2 and J is TRBJ2-1; D might be TRBD2 (6 bases). Germline V gives CDR1 SGHAT, CDR2 FQNNGV. The CDR3 covers 12 residues. Trimming stripped 1 base from V and 8 bases from J, with 6 bases between.

The V gene is TRBV7-2, the J gene TRBJ1-6, with unresolved D. The CDR3 consists of 13 residues. The V gene's germline CDR1 is SGHTA and CDR2 FQGNSA. V lost 8 bases and J 7 bases, leaving 12 bases between the germline ends. DNA of the CDR3: TGTGCCAGCGCGAGTCGAGGGAATTCACCCCTCCACTTT. This codes for CASASRGNSPLHF.

The chain recombines TRBV5-1 with TRBJ1-4; 8 nucleotides match TRBD1. Trimming removed 2 bases from V and 10 bases from J; junction bases left unmatched: 7. This CDR3 is 14 amino acids long. Germline V gene sequence: CDR1 SGHRS, CDR2 YFSETQ. CDR3 region: CASSLGQGLGKLFF. For the CDR3, the DNA is TGCGCCAGCAGCTTAGGACAGGGATTGGGAAAACTGTTTTTT.

J is TRBJ1-6 and V is TRBV5-1, with 10 bases fitting TRBD1. Germline lookup yields CDR1 SGHRS and CDR2 YFSETQ. This CDR3 region has 16 residues. J was trimmed by 3 bases and V by 3 bases; bases with no gene match: 3. CDR3 loop: CASSWGTGVYNSPLHF. The CDR3 DNA reads TGCGCCAGCAGCTGGGGGACAGGGGTCTATAATTCACCCCTCCACTTT.

The chain has TRBV5-4 and TRBJ2-2, with 9 bases matching TRBD1. Germline loops: CDR1 SGHNT, CDR2 YYREEE (reference sequence). This CDR3 is built from 15 residues. Germline trimming cut 0 bases from V and 4 bases from J; bases unmatched to any gene: 1. This CDR3 is CASSLGGQGTGELFF. The CDR3, as DNA: TGTGCCAGCAGCTTGGGGGGACAGGGCACCGGGGAGCTGTTTTTT.

This chain connects TRBV7-3 to TRBJ1-2; D perhaps matches TRBD1 (6 bases). V was shortened by 5 bases and J by 8 bases, with 21 bases between the two germline ends. This CDR3 region has 15 residues. The V gene's germline CDR1 is SGHTA and CDR2 FQGTGA. In DNA, the CDR3 is TGTGCCAGCAGCCCAGGGGCAGGGAATCGGCGAGGCTACACCTTC. Translating it yields CASSPGAGNRRGYTF.

The DNA of the CDR3 is TGTGCCAGCAGCCCCAACCGGGACAGGGCTGGCTACACCTTC. This translates into CASSPNRDRAGYTF. The rearrangement joins TRBV3-1 (or the pseudogene TRBV3-2) to TRBJ1-2; 9 bases are shared with TRBD1. The CDR3 is 14 residues long. Looked up from germline, CDR1 is LGHDT and CDR2 is YNNKEL (reference sequence). V was clipped by 4 bases and J by 7 bases; unmatched bases: 7.

The chain employs TRBV15 and TRBJ1-6; no clear D. With 6 bases removed from V and 6 bases from J, the gap between germline ends came to 9 bases. The CDR3 runs to 13 residues. CDR1 LNHNV and CDR2 YYDKDF come from the germline V gene (reference sequence). The DNA for the CDR3 is TGTGCCACCAGGTGGGCAGCTAATTCACCCCTCCACTTT. This encodes CATRWAANSPLHF.

V usage is TRBV5-1 and J usage is TRBJ2-1; D gene ambiguous. The CDR3 consists of 14 residues. Germline values: CDR1 SGHRS, CDR2 YFSETQ. With 0 bases removed from V and 8 bases from J, the gap between germline ends came to 12 bases. CDR3: CASSLGGSRHEQFF. In DNA, the CDR3 is TGCGCCAGCAGCTTGGGCGGTAGCCGCCATGAGCAGTTCTTC.

J is TRBJ1-4 and V is TRBV7-6; D unclear. Germline V CDR1 and CDR2: SGHVS, FNYEAQ. V dropped 6 bases and J dropped 2 bases, with 7 bases sitting between them. CDR3 length equals 13 residues. This CDR3 reads CASRLWTNEKLFF. The CDR3 DNA is TGTGCCAGCAGACTTTGGACTAATGAAAAACTGTTTTTT.

The chain links TRBV5-6 to TRBJ1-5, with 8 bases matching TRBD1. With V trimmed by 2 bases and J by 4 bases, 14 bases remained unmatched. This CDR3 has 18 residues. CDR1 is SGHDT, CDR2 YYEEEE, per germline. CDR3 nucleotide sequence: TGTGCCAGCAGCTTACGTTGGGGGGGACAGGCCTCAAATCAGCCCCAGCATTTT. Protein: CASSLRWGGQASNQPQHF. The whole variable domain, remainder taken from reference TRBV5-6 and TRBJ1-5, is DAGVTQSPTHLIKTRGQQVTLRCSPKSGHDTVSWYQQALGQGPQFIFQYYEEEERQRGNFPDRFSGHQFPNYSSELNVNALLLGDSALYLCASSLRWGGQASNQPQHFGDGTRLSIL.

This chain connects TRBV11-3 to TRBJ2-1; 13 positions agree with TRBD2. This CDR3 is built from 18 residues. The V segment lost 1 base and the J segment 1 base; nucleotides outside the gene matches: 4. Germline V CDR1 and CDR2: SGHNT, YENEEA. In DNA, the CDR3 is TGTGCCAGCAGCTTAGGTACTAGCGGGGGGGCGTCCTACAATGAGCAGTTCTTC. Protein sequence: CASSLGTSGGASYNEQFF.

The rearrangement uses TRBV6-2 or TRBV6-3 and TRBJ1-1; D uncertain. Germline CDR1 and CDR2: MNHEY and SVGEGT. Deletions cut 1 base from V and 1 base from J, with 10 bases between. CDR3 length: 15 amino acids. The DNA of the CDR3 is TGTGCCAGCAGTTACTACGGAGGGCCGAACACTGAAGCTTTCTTT. It translates to CASSYYGGPNTEAFF.

This clone was observed a single time. The chain uses TRBV4-2 and TRBJ1-1; no clear D gene. V gave up 6 bases and J gave up 0 bases, with 11 bases separating them. Germline CDR1 and CDR2: LGHNA and YNFKEQ. CDR3 length equals 14 residues. The CDR3 DNA is TGTGCCAGCAGTTACATCCAACTGAACACTGAAGCTTTCTTT. It yields the protein CASSYIQLNTEAFF.